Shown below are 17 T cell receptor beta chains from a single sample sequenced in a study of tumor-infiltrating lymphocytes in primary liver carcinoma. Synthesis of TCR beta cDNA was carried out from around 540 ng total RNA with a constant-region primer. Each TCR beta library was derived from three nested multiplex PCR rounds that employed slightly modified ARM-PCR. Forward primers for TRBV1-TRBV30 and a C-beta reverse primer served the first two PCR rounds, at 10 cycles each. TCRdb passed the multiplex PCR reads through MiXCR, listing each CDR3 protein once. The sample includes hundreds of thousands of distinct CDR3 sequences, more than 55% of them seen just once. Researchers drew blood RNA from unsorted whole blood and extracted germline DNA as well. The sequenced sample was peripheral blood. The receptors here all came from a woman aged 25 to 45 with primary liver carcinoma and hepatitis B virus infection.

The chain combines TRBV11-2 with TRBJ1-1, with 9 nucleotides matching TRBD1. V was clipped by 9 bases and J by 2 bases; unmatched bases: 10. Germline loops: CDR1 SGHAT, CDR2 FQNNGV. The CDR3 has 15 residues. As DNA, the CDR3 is TGTGCCAGTAGCATCGGGACAGGGCCTAACACTGAAGCTTTCTTT. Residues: CASSIGTGPNTEAFF.

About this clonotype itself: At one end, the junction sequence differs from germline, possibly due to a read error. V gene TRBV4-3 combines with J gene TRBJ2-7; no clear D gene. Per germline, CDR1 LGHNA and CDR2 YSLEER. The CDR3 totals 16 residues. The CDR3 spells CASNQANGKNSYEQYF. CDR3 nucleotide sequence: TGTGCCAGCAACCAAGCTAACGGAAAAAACTCCTACGAGCAGTACTTC.

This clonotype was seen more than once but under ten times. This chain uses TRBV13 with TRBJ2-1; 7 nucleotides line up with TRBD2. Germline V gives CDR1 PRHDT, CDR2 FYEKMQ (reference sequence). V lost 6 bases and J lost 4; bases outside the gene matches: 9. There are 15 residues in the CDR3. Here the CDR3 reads CASRRSGLVYNEQFF. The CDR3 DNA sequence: TGTGCCAGCAGAAGATCCGGACTAGTGTACAATGAGCAGTTCTTC.

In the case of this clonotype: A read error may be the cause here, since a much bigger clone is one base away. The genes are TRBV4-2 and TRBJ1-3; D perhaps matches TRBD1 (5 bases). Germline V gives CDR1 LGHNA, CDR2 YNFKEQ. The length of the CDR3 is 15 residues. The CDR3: CASSQDSGPGSTIYF. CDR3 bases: TGTGCCAGCAGCCAAGATTCAGGGCCGGGAAGCACCATATATTTT.

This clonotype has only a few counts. The CDR3 is CASSLVASGSKTPHNEQFF. Here the CDR3 DNA reads TGTGCCAGCAGCTTAGTAGCTAGCGGGAGTAAAACCCCCCACAATGAGCAGTTCTTC. The chain joins TRBV7-8 to TRBJ2-1; TRBD2 aligns across 10 bases. Looked up from germline, CDR1 is SGHVS and CDR2 is FQNEAQ. Trimming took 1 base from V and 5 from J; bases not matched to a gene: 14. The CDR3 is made up of 19 amino acids. The whole variable domain, remainder taken from reference TRBV7-8 and TRBJ2-1, is GAGVSQSPRYKVAKRGQDVALRCDPISGHVSLFWYQQALGQGPEFLTYFQNEAQLDKSGLPSDRFFAERPEGSVSTLKIQRTQQEDSAVYLCASSLVASGSKTPHNEQFFGPGTRLTVL.

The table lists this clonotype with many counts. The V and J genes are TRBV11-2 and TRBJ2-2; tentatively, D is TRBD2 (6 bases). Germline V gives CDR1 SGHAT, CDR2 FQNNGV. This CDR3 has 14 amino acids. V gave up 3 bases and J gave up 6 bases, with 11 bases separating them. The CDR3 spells CASSFSTGAGELFF. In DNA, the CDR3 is TGTGCCAGCAGCTTCTCGACGGGGGCCGGGGAGCTGTTTTTT.

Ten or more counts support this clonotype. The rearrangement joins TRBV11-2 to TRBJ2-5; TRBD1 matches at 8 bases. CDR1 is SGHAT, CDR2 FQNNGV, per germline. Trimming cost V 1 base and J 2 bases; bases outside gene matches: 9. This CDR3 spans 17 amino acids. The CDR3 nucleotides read TGTGCCAGCAGCTTAGGGTGGGGGACAGGAGTACAAGAGACCCAGTACTTC. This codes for CASSLGWGTGVQETQYF.

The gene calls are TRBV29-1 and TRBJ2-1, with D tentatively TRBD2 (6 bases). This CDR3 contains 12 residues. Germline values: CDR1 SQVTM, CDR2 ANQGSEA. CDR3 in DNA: TGCAGAGGACTACAAGGTTTCGATGAGCAGTTCTTC. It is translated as CRGLQGFDEQFF.

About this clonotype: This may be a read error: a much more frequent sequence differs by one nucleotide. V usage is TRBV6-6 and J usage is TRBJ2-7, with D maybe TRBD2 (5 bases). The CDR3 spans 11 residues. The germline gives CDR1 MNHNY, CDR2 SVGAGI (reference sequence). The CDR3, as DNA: TGTGGCAGCGGTATCTCCTACGAGCAGTACTTC. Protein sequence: CGSGISYEQYF.

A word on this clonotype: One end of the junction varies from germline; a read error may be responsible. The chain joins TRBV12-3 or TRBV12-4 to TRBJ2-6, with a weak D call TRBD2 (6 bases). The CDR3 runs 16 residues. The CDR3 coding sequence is TGTGCCAGCAGTTTAGCGGGGGGTTCTGGGACCAACGTCCTGACTTTC. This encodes CASSLAGGSGTNVLTF.

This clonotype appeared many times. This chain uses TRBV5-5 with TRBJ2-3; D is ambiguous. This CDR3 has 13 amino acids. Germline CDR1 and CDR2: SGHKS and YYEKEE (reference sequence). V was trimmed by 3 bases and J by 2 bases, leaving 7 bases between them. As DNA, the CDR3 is TGTGCCAGCAGCTCGGGCTACACAGATACGCAGTATTTT. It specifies CASSSGYTDTQYF.

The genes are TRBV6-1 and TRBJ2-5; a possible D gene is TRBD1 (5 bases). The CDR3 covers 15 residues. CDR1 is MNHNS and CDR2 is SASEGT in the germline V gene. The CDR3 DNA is TGTGGCAGTAGTGAAAACAGGCTCACACAAGAGACCCAGTACTTC. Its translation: CGSSENRLTQETQYF.

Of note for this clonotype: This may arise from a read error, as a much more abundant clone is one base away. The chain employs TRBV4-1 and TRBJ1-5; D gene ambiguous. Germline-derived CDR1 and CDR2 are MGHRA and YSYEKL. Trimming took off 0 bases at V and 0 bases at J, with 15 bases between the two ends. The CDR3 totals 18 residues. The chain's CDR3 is CASSQEVPPACSNQPQHF. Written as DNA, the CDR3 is TGCGCCAGCAGCCAAGAGGTCCCACCTGCCTGTAGCAATCAGCCCCAGCATTTT.

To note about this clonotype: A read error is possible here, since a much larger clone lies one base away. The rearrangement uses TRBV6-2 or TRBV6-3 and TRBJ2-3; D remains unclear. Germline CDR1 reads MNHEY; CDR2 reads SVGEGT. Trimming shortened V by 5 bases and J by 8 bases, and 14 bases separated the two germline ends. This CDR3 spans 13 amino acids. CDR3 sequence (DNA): TGTGCCAGCAGTACCCTAACCCTGGGTACGCAGTATTTT. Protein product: CASSTLTLGTQYF.

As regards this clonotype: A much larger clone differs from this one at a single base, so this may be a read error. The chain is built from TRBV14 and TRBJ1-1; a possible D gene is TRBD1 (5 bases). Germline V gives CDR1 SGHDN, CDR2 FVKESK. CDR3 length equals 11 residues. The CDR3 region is CANSQGFEAFF. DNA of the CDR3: TGTGCCAACAGCCAGGGATTTGAAGCTTTCTTT.

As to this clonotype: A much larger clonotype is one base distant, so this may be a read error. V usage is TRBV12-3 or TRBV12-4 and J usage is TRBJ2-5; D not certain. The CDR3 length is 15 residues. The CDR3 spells CASSSINWNQGTQYF. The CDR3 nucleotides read TGTGCCAGCAGCTCAATTAACTGGAACCAAGGGACCCAGTACTTC.

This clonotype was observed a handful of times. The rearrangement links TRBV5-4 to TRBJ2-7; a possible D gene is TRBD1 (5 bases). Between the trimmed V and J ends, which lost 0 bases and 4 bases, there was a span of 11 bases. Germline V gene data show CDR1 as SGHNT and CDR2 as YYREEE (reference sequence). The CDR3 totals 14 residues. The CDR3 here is CASSLDQGGYEQYF. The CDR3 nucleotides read TGTGCCAGCAGCTTGGACCAGGGTGGGTACGAGCAGTACTTC.